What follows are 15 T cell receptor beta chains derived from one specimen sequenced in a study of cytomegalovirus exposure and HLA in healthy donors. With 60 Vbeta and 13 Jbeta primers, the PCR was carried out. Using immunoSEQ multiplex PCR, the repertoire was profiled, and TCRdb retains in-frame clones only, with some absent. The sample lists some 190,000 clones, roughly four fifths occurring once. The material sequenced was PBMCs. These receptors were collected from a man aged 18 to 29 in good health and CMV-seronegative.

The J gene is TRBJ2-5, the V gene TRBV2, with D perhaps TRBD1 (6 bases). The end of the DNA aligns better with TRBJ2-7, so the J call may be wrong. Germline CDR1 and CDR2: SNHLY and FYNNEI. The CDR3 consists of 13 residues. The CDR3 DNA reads TGTGCCAGCAGTGACAGGGGAAACTACGAGCAGTACTTC. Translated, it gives CASSDRGNYEQYF.

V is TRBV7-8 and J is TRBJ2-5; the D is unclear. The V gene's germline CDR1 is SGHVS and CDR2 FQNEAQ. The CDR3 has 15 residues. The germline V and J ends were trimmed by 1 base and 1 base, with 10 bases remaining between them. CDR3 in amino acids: CASSLVWATQETQYF. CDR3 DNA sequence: TGTGCCAGCAGCTTAGTATGGGCGACCCAAGAGACCCAGTACTTC.

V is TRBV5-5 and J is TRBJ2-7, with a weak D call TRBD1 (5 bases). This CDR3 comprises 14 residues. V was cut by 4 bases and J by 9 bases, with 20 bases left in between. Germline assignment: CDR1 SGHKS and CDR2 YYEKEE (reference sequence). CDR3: CASSQAQDTLRQYF. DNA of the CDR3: TGTGCCAGCAGCCAGGCCCAGGACACCTTGAGGCAGTACTTC.

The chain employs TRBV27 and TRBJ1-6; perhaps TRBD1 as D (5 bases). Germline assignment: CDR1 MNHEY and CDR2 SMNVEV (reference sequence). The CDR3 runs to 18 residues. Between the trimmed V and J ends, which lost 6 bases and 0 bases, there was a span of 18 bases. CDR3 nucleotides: TGTGCCAGCAGCTCGCCGGGGGATCTAAGCTCCTATAATTCACCCCTCCACTTT. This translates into CASSSPGDLSSYNSPLHF.

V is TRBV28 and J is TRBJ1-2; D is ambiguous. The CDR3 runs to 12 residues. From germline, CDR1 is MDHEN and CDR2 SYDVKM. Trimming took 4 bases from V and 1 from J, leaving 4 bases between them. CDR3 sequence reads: CASSSINYGYTF. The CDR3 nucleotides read TGTGCCAGCAGTTCTATTAACTATGGCTACACCTTC.

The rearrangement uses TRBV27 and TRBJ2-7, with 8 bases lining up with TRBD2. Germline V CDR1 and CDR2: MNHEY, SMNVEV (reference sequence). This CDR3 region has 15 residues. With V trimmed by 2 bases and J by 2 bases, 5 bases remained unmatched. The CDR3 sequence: CASSLRAGETYEQYF. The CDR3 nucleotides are TGTGCCAGCAGTTTAAGAGCGGGAGAAACCTACGAGCAGTACTTC.

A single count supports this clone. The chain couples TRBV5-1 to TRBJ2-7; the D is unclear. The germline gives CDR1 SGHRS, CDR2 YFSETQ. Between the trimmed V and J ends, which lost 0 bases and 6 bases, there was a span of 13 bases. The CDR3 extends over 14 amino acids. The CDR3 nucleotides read TGCGCCAGCAGCTTGGAATTCGAATCCGGCGAGCAGTACTTC. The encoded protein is CASSLEFESGEQYF. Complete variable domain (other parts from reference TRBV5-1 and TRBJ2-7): KAGVTQTPRYLIKTRGQQVTLSCSPISGHRSVSWYQQTPGQGLQFLFEYFSETQRNKGNFPGRFSGRQFSNSRSEMNVSTLELGDSALYLCASSLEFESGEQYFGPGTRLTVT.

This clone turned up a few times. CDR3 nucleotide sequence: TGCGCCAGCAGCCAAGGGCGGGTACTCACCGGGGAGCTGTTTTTT. Translating gives CASSQGRVLTGELFF. The chain carries TRBV4-3 and TRBJ2-2; maybe TRBD2 (5 bases). This CDR3 spans 15 amino acids. CDR1 LGHNA and CDR2 YSLEER come from the germline V gene. The germline V and J ends were trimmed by 1 base and 4 bases, with 10 bases remaining between them.

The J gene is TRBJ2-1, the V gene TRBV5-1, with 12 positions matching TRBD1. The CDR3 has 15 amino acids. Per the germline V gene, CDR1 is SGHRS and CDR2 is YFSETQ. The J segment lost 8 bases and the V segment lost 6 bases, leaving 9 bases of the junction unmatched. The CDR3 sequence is CASTLGQGAQDEQFF. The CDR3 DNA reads TGCGCCAGCACCCTGGGACAGGGGGCGCAAGATGAGCAGTTCTTC.

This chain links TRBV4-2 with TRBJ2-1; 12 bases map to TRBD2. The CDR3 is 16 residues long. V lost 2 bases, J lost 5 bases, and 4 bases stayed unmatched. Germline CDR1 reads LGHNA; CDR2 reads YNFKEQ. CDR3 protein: CASSQRLAGDHNEQFF. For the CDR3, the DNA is TGTGCCAGCAGCCAAAGACTAGCGGGAGACCACAATGAGCAGTTCTTC.

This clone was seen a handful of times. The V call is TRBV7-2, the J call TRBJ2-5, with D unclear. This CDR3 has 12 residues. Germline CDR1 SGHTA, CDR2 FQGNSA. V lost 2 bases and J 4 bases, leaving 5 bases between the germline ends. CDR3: CASSLQAETQYF. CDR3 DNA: TGTGCCAGCAGCTTACAGGCAGAGACCCAGTACTTC.

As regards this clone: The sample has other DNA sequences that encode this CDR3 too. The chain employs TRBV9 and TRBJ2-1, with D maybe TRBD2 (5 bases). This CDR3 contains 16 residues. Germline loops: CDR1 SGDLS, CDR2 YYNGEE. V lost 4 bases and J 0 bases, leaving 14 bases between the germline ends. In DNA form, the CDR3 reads TGTGCCAGCAGCCCGCCCAGTGGGAGCTCCTACAATGAGCAGTTCTTC. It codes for CASSPPSGSSYNEQFF.

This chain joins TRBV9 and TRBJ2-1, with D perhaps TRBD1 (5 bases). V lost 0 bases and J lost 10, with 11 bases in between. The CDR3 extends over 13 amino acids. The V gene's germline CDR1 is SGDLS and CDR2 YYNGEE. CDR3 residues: CASSVAPDTEQFF. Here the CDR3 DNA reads TGTGCCAGCAGCGTAGCTCCGGACACGGAGCAGTTCTTC.

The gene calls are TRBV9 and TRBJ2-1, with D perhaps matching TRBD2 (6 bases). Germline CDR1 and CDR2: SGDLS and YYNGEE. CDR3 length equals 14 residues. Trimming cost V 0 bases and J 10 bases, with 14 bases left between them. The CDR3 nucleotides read TGTGCCAGCAGCGTAGGTGGGGGAGGATGGGAGCAGTTCTTC. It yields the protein CASSVGGGGWEQFF. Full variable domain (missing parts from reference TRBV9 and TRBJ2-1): DSGVTQTPKHLITATGQRVTLRCSPRSGDLSVYWYQQSLDQGLQFLIQYYNGEERAKGNILERFSAQQFPDLHSELNLSSLELGDSALYFCASSVGGGGWEQFFGPGTRLTVL.

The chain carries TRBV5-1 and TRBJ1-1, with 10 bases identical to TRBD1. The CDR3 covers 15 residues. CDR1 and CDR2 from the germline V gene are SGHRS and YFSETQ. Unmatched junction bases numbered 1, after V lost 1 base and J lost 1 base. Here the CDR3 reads CASSLRTGGNTEAFF. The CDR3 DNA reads TGCGCCAGCAGCTTGAGGACAGGGGGGAACACTGAAGCTTTCTTT.